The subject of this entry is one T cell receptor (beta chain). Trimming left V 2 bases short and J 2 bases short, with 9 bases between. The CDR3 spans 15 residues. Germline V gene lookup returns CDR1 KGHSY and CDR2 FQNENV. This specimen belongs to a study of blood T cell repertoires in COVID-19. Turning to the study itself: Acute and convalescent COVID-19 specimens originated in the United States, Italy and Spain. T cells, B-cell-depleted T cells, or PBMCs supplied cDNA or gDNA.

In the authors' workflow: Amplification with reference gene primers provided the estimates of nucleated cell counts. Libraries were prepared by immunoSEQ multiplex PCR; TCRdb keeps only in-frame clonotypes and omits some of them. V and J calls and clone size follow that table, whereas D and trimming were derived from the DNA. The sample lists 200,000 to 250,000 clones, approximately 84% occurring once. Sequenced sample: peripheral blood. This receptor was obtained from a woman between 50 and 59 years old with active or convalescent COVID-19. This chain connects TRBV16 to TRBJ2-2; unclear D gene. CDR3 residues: CASSQTGVNTGELFF. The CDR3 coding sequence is TGTGCCAGCAGCCAAACGGGTGTCAACACCGGGGAGCTGTTTTTT.